Listed below are T cell receptor beta chains from one sample, sequenced in a study of CD8 T cells in Susac syndrome. TCRdb reprocessed the immunoSEQ multiplex PCR reads via MiXCR and lists one record per CDR3 protein. The profile covers about 130,000 distinct CDR3 sequences, with about 95% appearing a single time and around 0.078% taken by the ten largest. The sequencing sample was made of CD4+ T cells from PBMCs. Receptors originate from a human donor in good health. Each CDR3 is given with its conserved first and last residue. The order of the fields is CDR3 DNA, CDR3 protein, J gene, clone size, V gene, D gene. A D gene is named only where the DNA matches it firmly. Clone size is given for some rows only: seen once, a few or many times, or a class if the clone is expanded.

TGCGCCAGCGAAAGCGGGTCAGGTACAGATACGCAGTATTTT | CASESGSGTDTQYF | TRBJ2-3 | - | TRBV5-1 | -
TGTGCCAGCAGCCCCCGGGCGGCTAGCACAGATACGCAGTATTTT | CASSPRAASTDTQYF | TRBJ2-3 | - | TRBV7-8 | -
TGTGCCAGTAGTTTGAGCACGGGACAGATCAACACCGGGGAGCTGTTTTTT | CASSLSTGQINTGELFF | TRBJ2-2 | - | TRBV19 | TRBD1
TGTGCCAGCCACCTAGCGGGAGGCACAGATACGCAGTATTTT | CASHLAGGTDTQYF | TRBJ2-3 | - | TRBV11-2 | TRBD2
TGTGCCAGCGGCAGCGATACGCAGTATTTT | CASGSDTQYF | TRBJ2-3 | - | TRBV6-6 | -
TGTGCCAGCAGCCGGACGGATGAGCAGTTCTTC | CASSRTDEQFF | TRBJ2-1 | - | TRBV7-9 | -
TGCGCCAGCAGCTTAAGCCAGAACACTGAAGCTTTCTTT | CASSLSQNTEAFF | TRBJ1-1 | - | TRBV5-1 | -
TGTGCCTGGAGTATAGGACTCCGGAACGCTGAAGCTTTCTTT | CAWSIGLRNAEAFF | TRBJ1-1 | - | TRBV30 | -
TGTGCCAGCAGCCAAGAACCTGGGACCCAGTACTTC | CASSQEPGTQYF | TRBJ2-5 | once | TRBV3-1 | -
TGTGCCAGCTCCCCAGGGACCACTGCTCAGCCCCAGCATTTT | CASSPGTTAQPQHF | TRBJ1-5 | - | TRBV18 | -
TGCAGCGTTGACGAGGGTCCAGATACGCAGTATTTT | CSVDEGPDTQYF | TRBJ2-3 | - | TRBV29-1 | -
TGTGCCAGCAGTGAAAACAGGGTTGGAGGTCAGCCCCAGCATTTT | CASSENRVGGQPQHF | TRBJ1-5 | - | TRBV25-1 | -
TGTGCCACCAGCGTTCTACAGGGGTTCAATCAGCCCCAGCATTTT | CATSVLQGFNQPQHF | TRBJ1-5 | - | TRBV15 | TRBD1
TGTGCCAGCAGCCCCCGGGTCTCTGGGGCCAACGTCCTGACTTTC | CASSPRVSGANVLTF | TRBJ2-6 | once | TRBV7-9 | -
TGTGCCAGCAGGCCGACTAGCGGGAGGCCCTCCGAGCAGTACTTC | CASRPTSGRPSEQYF | TRBJ2-7 | - | TRBV12-3/TRBV12-4 | TRBD2
TGTGCCAGCACCCCGACAGGGGCGAGGGAAAAACTGTTTTTT | CASTPTGAREKLFF | TRBJ1-4 | - | TRBV7-2 | TRBD1
TGCGCCAGCAGCTTGATAACTCGCGGGACTGAAGCTTTCTTT | CASSLITRGTEAFF | TRBJ1-1 | - | TRBV5-1 | -
TGCAGTGCTCCCCTGGGGGCGGGAGATACGCAGTATTTT | CSAPLGAGDTQYF | TRBJ2-3 | - | TRBV20-1 | -
TGCAGCGTTGAGAAGAACACTGAAGCTTTCTTT | CSVEKNTEAFF | TRBJ1-1 | - | TRBV29-1 | -
TGTGCCAGCAGCAAGCGACAGGCGGACTATGGCTACACCTTC | CASSKRQADYGYTF | TRBJ1-2 | - | TRBV9 | -
TGTGCCAGCAGTGTGGGGGGCGTGCAGGGGGCCTACAATGAGCAGTTCTTC | CASSVGGVQGAYNEQFF | TRBJ2-1 | once | TRBV9 | -
TGCGCCAGCAGCCATGCGGGGGGGAGTTACGAGCAGTACTTC | CASSHAGGSYEQYF | TRBJ2-7 | - | TRBV4-3 | TRBD2
TGTGCCAGCAGTGACAGGGTGGGCAATCAGCCCCAGCATTTT | CASSDRVGNQPQHF | TRBJ1-5 | - | TRBV2 | -
TGTGCCAGCAGACACCAGGGGGCCTTCCAAGAGACCCAGTACTTC | CASRHQGAFQETQYF | TRBJ2-5 | - | TRBV5-4 | TRBD1
TGCAGCGTTCTTGAGGGAACAGATACGCAGTATTTT | CSVLEGTDTQYF | TRBJ2-3 | - | TRBV29-1 | -
TGCGCCAGCAGCTTGTTGCCAGGGCAATCCTACGAGCAGTACTTC | CASSLLPGQSYEQYF | TRBJ2-7 | - | TRBV5-1 | -
TGTGCCAGCAGCCAAGCCTTTACTCGATTCTATGGCTACACCTTC | CASSQAFTRFYGYTF | TRBJ1-2 | - | TRBV14 | -
TGTGCCAGCAGCTTTCGGGGGCAAAAGCCCCAGTACTTC | CASSFRGQKPQYF | TRBJ2-5 | - | TRBV7-9 | -
TGTGCCAGCAGCTCACCTACAGGGGGCGGAGACCAAGAGACCCAGTACTTC | CASSSPTGGGDQETQYF | TRBJ2-5 | - | TRBV7-6 | TRBD1
TGCAGTGCTCGGAGTGGAGGGGCAGGGGGCAATCAGCCCCAGCATTTT | CSARSGGAGGNQPQHF | TRBJ1-5 | - | TRBV20-1 | -
TGTGCCAGCAGCTTAGATGTTAAGAACACTGAAGCTTTCTTT | CASSLDVKNTEAFF | TRBJ1-1 | once | TRBV7-2 | -
TGTGCCAGCAGCCAAGATTCCAGACAGGGAAGGGGTGGCTACACCTTC | CASSQDSRQGRGGYTF | TRBJ1-2 | - | TRBV3-1 | TRBD1
TGTGCCAGCAGCCAAGGGTCTTCACCCCTCCACTTT | CASSQGSSPLHF | TRBJ1-6 | once | TRBV3-1 | -
TGTGCCAGCACTCAGCGGGGAGGTCATAGCAATCAGCCCCAGCATTTT | CASTQRGGHSNQPQHF | TRBJ1-5 | - | TRBV12-3/TRBV12-4 | -
TGTGCCAGCAGCGTAGAGGGGAATTCACCCCTCCACTTT | CASSVEGNSPLHF | TRBJ1-6 | - | TRBV9 | -
TGTGCCAGTAGTCGGGGGACGGGGAACACCGGGGAGCTGTTTTTT | CASSRGTGNTGELFF | TRBJ2-2 | - | TRBV19 | -
TGTGCCACCAGCAGAGATTTTTCCCCCACTAACTATGGCTACACCTTC | CATSRDFSPTNYGYTF | TRBJ1-2 | - | TRBV15 | -
TGCGCCAGCAGAAGGGAGCCCGACAGCACAGATACGCAGTATTTT | CASRREPDSTDTQYF | TRBJ2-3 | - | TRBV5-1 | -
TGCGCCAGCAGCCGAAGACTAGCGGGAATTCGTCACACCGGGGAGCTGTTTTTT | CASSRRLAGIRHTGELFF | TRBJ2-2 | - | TRBV4-1 | TRBD2
TGCGCCAGCAGCAAGGGACTAGCGGGAGGGCTGTACGAGCAGTACTTC | CASSKGLAGGLYEQYF | TRBJ2-7 | - | TRBV5-1 | TRBD2
TGCGCCAGCAGCTTGTACCAGCCCCAGCATTTT | CASSLYQPQHF | TRBJ1-5 | once | TRBV5-1 | -